This entry concerns a single TCR beta chain. The antigen remains undetermined. These data are taken from a study of T cells in Graves' hyperthyroidism and ophthalmopathy. Study-wide findings and caveats: Ophthalmopathy, which appeared later, was predicted by the model a median approximately six months before onset.

Sampled blood dates from first hyperthyroidism diagnosis, and it precedes any ophthalmopathy symptoms. There were TCR beta CDR3 regions amplified from RNA transcripts. RT-PCR in the first round (using the HTBI primer set) targeted the TCR CDR3. TCRdb re-called the multiplex PCR reads with MiXCR, one entry per CDR3 protein. This sample carries roughly 360,000 distinct CDR3 sequences, 13% of them seen once, and the ten largest clones take about a fifth. V shed 0 bases, J shed 2 bases, and the junction held 2 bases outside the gene matches. The germline CDR1 and CDR2 sequences are MGHRA and YSYEKL. The CDR3 has 16 amino acids.

Sequencing input: blood. The chain has TRBV4-1 and TRBJ2-2; 8 bases are shared with TRBD1. The sequence was collected from a man aged 25-40 years with Graves' hyperthyroidism that later progressed to Graves' ophthalmopathy. CDR3 bases: TGCGCCAGCAGCCAAGACCCAGGGGGCAACACCGGGGAGCTGTTTTTT. Translation: CASSQDPGGNTGELFF.